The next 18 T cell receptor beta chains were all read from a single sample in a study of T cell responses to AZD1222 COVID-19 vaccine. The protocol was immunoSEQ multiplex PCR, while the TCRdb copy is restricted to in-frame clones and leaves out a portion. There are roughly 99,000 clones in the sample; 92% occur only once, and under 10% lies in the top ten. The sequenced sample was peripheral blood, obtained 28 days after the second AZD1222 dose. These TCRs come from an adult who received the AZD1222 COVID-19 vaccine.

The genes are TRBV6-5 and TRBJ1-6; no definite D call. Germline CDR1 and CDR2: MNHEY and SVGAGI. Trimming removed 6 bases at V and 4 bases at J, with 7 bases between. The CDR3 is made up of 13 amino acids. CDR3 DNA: TGTGCCAGCAGCAGAGAATATAATTCACCCCTCCACTTT. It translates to CASSREYNSPLHF.

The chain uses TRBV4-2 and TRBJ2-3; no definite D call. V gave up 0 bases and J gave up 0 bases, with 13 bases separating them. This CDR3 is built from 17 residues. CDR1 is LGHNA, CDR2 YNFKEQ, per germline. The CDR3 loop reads CASSQEGGLTSTDTQYF. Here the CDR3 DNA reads TGTGCCAGCAGCCAAGAAGGTGGCTTAACTAGCACAGATACGCAGTATTTT.

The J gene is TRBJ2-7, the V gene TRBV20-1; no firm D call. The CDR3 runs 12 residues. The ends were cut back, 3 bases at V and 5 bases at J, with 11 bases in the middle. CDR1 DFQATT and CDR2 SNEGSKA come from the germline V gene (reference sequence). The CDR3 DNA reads TGCAGTGCTAGTATAAGCAGCGACGAGCAGTACTTC. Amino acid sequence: CSASISSDEQYF.

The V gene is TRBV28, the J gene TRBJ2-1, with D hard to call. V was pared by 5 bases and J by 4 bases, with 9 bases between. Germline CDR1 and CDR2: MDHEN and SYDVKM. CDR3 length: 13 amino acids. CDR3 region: CASSHGRYNEQFF. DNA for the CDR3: TGTGCCAGCAGTCATGGGCGGTACAATGAGCAGTTCTTC.

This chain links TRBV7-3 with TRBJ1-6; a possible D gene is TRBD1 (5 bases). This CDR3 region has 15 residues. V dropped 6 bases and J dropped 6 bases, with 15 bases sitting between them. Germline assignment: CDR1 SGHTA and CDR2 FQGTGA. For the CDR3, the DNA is TGTGCCAGCAGGATCAACCCGGGGACTAATTCACCCCTCCACTTT. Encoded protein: CASRINPGTNSPLHF.

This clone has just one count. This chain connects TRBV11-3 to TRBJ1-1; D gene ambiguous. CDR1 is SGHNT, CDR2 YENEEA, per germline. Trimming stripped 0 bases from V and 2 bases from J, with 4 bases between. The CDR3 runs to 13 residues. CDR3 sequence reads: CASSLDINTEAFF. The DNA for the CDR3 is TGTGCCAGCAGCTTAGATATTAACACTGAAGCTTTCTTT.

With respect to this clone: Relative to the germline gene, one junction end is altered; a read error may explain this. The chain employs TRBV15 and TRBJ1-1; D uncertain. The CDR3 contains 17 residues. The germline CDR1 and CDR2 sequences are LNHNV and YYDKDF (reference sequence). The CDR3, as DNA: TGTGCCACCAGGAGAGAAATGCCAGAGGTTAGGGAAACTGAAGCTTTCTTT. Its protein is CATRREMPEVRETEAFF.

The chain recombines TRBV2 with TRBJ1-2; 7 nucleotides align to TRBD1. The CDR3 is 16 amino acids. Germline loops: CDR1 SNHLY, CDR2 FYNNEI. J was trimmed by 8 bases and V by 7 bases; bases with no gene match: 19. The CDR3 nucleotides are TGTGCCAGCAATCGGGAGGGACAGTTGAGTTTAGGGGGCTACACCTTC. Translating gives CASNREGQLSLGGYTF.

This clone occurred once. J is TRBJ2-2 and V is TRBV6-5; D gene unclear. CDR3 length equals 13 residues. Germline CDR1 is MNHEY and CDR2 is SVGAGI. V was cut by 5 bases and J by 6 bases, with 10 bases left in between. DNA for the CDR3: TGTGCCAGCAGTCCGACCGGAGCCGGGGAGCTGTTTTTT. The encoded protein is CASSPTGAGELFF.

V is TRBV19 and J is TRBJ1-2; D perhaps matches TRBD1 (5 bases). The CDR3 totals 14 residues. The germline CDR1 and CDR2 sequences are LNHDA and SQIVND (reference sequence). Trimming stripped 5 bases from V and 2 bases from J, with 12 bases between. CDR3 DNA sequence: TGTGCCAGTAGTGCCTCGGGGCGAAACTATGGCTACACCTTC. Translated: CASSASGRNYGYTF.

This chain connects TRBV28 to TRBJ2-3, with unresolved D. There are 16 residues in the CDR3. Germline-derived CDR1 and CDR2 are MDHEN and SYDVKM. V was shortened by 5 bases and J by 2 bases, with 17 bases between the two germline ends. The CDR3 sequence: CASSPSISPDTDTQYF. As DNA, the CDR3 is TGTGCCAGCAGTCCCAGTATATCGCCTGACACAGATACGCAGTATTTT. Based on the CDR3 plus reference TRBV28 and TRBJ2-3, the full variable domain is DVKVTQSSRYLVKRTGEKVFLECVQDMDHENMFWYRQDPGLGLRLIYFSYDVKMKEKGDIPEGYSVSREKKERFSLILESASTNQTSMYLCASSPSISPDTDTQYFGPGTRLTVL.

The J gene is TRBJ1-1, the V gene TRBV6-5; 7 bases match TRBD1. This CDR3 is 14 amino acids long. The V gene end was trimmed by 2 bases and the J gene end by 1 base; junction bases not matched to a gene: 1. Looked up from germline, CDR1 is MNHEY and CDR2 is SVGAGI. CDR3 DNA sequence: TGTGCCAGCAGTTACGGACAGGCGAACACTGAAGCTTTCTTT. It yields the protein CASSYGQANTEAFF.

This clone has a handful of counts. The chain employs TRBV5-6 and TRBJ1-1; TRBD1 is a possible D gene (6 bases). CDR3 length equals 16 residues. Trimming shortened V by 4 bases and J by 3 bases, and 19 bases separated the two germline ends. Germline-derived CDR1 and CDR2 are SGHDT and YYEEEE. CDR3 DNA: TGTGCCAGCAGCCCATTCAGGGGAGGGTTCGACACTGAAGCTTTCTTT. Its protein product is CASSPFRGGFDTEAFF.

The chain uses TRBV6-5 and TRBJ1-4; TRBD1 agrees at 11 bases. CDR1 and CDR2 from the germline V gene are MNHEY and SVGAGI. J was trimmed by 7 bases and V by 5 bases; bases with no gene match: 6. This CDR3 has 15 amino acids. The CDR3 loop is CASSPGQGAIEKLFF. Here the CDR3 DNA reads TGTGCCAGCAGTCCCGGACAGGGGGCAATTGAAAAACTGTTTTTT.

Here the CDR3 DNA reads TGTGCCAGCAGTCCGGGGACAGTGCGCACCGGGGAGCTGTTTTTT. As protein: CASSPGTVRTGELFF. The genes are TRBV28 and TRBJ2-2; 7 bases fit TRBD1. The trim removed 5 bases at V and 4 bases at J, leaving 7 bases unmatched. Per germline, CDR1 MDHEN and CDR2 SYDVKM. This CDR3 comprises 15 residues.

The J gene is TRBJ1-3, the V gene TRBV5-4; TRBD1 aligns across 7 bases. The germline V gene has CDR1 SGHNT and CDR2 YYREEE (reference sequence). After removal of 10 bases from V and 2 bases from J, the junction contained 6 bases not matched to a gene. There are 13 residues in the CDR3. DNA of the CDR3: TGTGCCTACCCCGACAGGGCTGGAAACACCATATATTTT. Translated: CAYPDRAGNTIYF.

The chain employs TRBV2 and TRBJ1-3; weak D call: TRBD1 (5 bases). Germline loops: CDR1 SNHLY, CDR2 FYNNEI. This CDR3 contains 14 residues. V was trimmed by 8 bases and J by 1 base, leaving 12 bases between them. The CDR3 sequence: CASGTDPSGNTIYF. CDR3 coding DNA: TGTGCCAGCGGGACGGACCCTTCTGGAAACACCATATATTTT. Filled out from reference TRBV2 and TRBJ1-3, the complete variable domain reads EPEVTQTPSHQVTQMGQEVILRCVPISNHLYFYWYRQILGQKVEFLVSFYNNEISEKSEIFDDQFSVERPDGSNFTLKIRSTKLEDSAMYFCASGTDPSGNTIYFGEGSWLTVV.

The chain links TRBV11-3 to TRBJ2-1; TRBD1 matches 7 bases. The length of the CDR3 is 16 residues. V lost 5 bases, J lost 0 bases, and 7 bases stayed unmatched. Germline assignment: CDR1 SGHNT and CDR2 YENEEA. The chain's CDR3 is CASSKQGGSSYNEQFF. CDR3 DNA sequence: TGTGCCAGCAGCAAACAAGGGGGCAGCTCCTACAATGAGCAGTTCTTC.